This TCR beta chain was sequenced in a study of regulatory T cells in long-lasting Graves disease. Germline values: CDR1 SGDLS, CDR2 YYNGEE. Trimming took 4 bases from V and 2 from J; bases not matched to a gene: 7. The CDR3 spans 15 residues. The authors built TCR beta libraries using iRepertoire HTBI primers and Arm-PCR of CDR3 regions. MiXCR, applied by TCRdb to the multiplex PCR reads, yields one record per CDR3 protein. The table lists about 460,000 distinct CDR3 sequences, 20% to 25% of them singletons. Indicated time point: persistent/refractory GD, antithyroid drugs over 5 years with positive TRAb. RNA isolated from PBMCs was used to make the TCR library. This clonotype was recorded a few times.

The source of this sequence is a female donor with Graves disease. Sequencing was performed on peripheral blood mononuclear cells (PBMCs), taken when the disease was refractory, from a patient treated with antithyroid drugs. This chain links TRBV9 with TRBJ2-7; 9 bases agree with TRBD2. CDR3 amino acids: CASSRSGGSPYEQYF. CDR3 DNA sequence: TGTGCCAGCAGCCGGAGCGGGGGGAGTCCCTACGAGCAGTACTTC. The full variable domain, in which reference TRBV9 and TRBJ2-7 provide the parts outside the CDR3, is DSGVTQTPKHLITATGQRVTLRCSPRSGDLSVYWYQQSLDQGLQFLIQYYNGEERAKGNILERFSAQQFPDLHSELNLSSLELGDSALYFCASSRSGGSPYEQYFGPGTRLTVT.